This T cell receptor (beta chain) was captured by sequencing in a study of blood T cell repertoires in COVID-19. Study context: Sites across the United States, Italy and Spain contributed samples from acute and convalescent COVID-19.

Authors' data handling: Estimates of nucleated cell counts were drawn from the amplification of reference gene primers. Here immunoSEQ multiplex PCR was the method, and the copy in TCRdb shows in-frame clones only, minus some. From that table come the V and J calls and clone size; the DNA was used to work out D and trimming. The profile shows hundreds of thousands of clones, around 81% of them singletons. There are 13 residues in the CDR3. Trimming stripped 5 bases from V and 0 bases from J, with 8 bases between. The germline CDR1 and CDR2 sequences are LNHDA and SQIVND (reference sequence). This sequence originates from a woman of 80 years or more with COVID-19, enrolled during active disease. Material: peripheral blood. V usage is TRBV19 and J usage is TRBJ2-7; D is perhaps TRBD1 (5 bases). The CDR3 region is CASSPDSSYEQYF. The CDR3, as DNA: TGTGCCAGTAGTCCTGACAGCTCCTACGAGCAGTACTTC. Full variable domain (outside the CDR3, taken from reference TRBV19 and TRBJ2-7): DGGITQSPKYLFRKEGQNVTLSCEQNLNHDAMYWYRQDPGQGLRLIYYSQIVNDFQKGDIAEGYSVSREKKESFPLTVTSAQKNPTAFYLCASSPDSSYEQYFGPGTRLTVT.